These 30 T cell receptor beta chains were sequenced from one sample in a study of OX40 agonist ivuxolimab in advanced cancers. TCRdb's table, derived via immunoSEQ multiplex PCR, lists solely in-frame clones and lacks some. The sample records tens of thousands of clones, 70% to 90% being singletons. The sequenced sample was CD4+ or CD8+ T cells sorted from blood, obtained in a trial of the OX40 agonist ivuxolimab. The receptors originated from an adult with an advanced solid tumor such as melanoma, head and neck, liver or kidney cancer.

This clone turned up a few times. The chain has TRBV6-1 and TRBJ1-1; no reliable D call. This CDR3 contains 13 residues. V was cut by 4 bases and J by 6 bases, with 12 bases left in between. The germline gives CDR1 MNHNS, CDR2 SASEGT. As DNA, the CDR3 is TGTGCCAGCAGTGGGCTCCTTGGGGCTGAAGCTTTCTTT. Translation gives CASSGLLGAEAFF.

V is TRBV29-1 and J is TRBJ2-7; a possible D gene is TRBD2 (5 bases). The CDR3 is 15 amino acids. With 1 base removed from V and 3 bases from J, the gap between germline ends came to 16 bases. Germline loops: CDR1 SQVTM, CDR2 ANQGSEA. CDR3 sequence reads: CSVEAHKGEGYEQYF. The CDR3, as DNA: TGCAGCGTTGAAGCCCACAAGGGAGAGGGCTACGAGCAGTACTTC.

V and J are TRBV12-5 and TRBJ1-1; 7 bases fit TRBD1. This CDR3 is 15 amino acids long. Trimming cost V 6 bases and J 7 bases; bases outside gene matches: 14. Germline CDR1 LGHNT, CDR2 FRNRAP. In DNA form, the CDR3 reads TGTGCTAGTGGCCGTTCCACGACAGGGATCATTGAAGCTTTCTTT. Its protein is CASGRSTTGIIEAFF. Together with reference TRBV12-5 and TRBJ1-1, the CDR3 gives the full variable domain: DARVTQTPRHKVTEMGQEVTMRCQPILGHNTVFWYRQTMMQGLELLAYFRNRAPLDDSGMPKDRFSAEMPDATLATLKIQPSEPRDSAVYFCASGRSTTGIIEAFFGQGTRLTVV.

The chain recombines TRBV9 with TRBJ2-1, with a weak D call TRBD2 (6 bases). The CDR3 is 15 residues long. The germline V gene has CDR1 SGDLS and CDR2 YYNGEE. The V and J ends lost 2 bases and 0 bases respectively, with 9 bases between them. CDR3 in amino acids: CASSVSGSSYNEQFF. For the CDR3, the DNA is TGTGCCAGCAGCGTTAGCGGCAGCTCCTACAATGAGCAGTTCTTC.

The J gene is TRBJ2-5, the V gene TRBV2; tentative D call: TRBD2 (6 bases). This CDR3 has 16 amino acids. Trimming took off 8 bases at V and 1 base at J, with 20 bases between the two ends. From germline, CDR1 is SNHLY and CDR2 FYNNEI. Written as DNA, the CDR3 is TGTGCCAGCTCCCCCCGCCCTGCGGGATTCCAAGAGACCCAGTACTTC. Translating gives CASSPRPAGFQETQYF.

The chain combines TRBV6-6 with TRBJ1-2, with unresolved D. Per germline, CDR1 MNHNY and CDR2 SVGAGI (reference sequence). CDR3 length: 14 residues. V was trimmed by 5 bases and J by 4 bases, leaving 14 bases between them. CDR3 loop: CASSHGDRIYGYTF. In nucleotides, the CDR3 is TGTGCCAGCAGTCACGGCGATCGGATCTATGGCTACACCTTC.

The V gene is TRBV27, the J gene TRBJ2-7; tentatively, D is TRBD2 (5 bases). V was cut by 5 bases and J by 2 bases, with 10 bases left in between. This CDR3 contains 13 residues. From germline, CDR1 is MNHEY and CDR2 SMNVEV (reference sequence). CDR3 coding DNA: TGTGCCAGCAGTGGGTCAGCGGCCTACGAGCAGTACTTC. Its translation: CASSGSAAYEQYF.

The genes are TRBV28 and TRBJ2-2; D is possibly TRBD1 or TRBD2 (5 bases each). The CDR3 totals 17 residues. Trimming left V 5 bases short and J 6 bases short, with 22 bases between. Germline V lookup: CDR1 MDHEN, CDR2 SYDVKM. CDR3 protein: CASSTGTEGRRSGELFF. CDR3 in DNA: TGTGCCAGCAGTACCGGGACCGAGGGAAGGCGCTCCGGGGAGCTGTTTTTT.

V and J are TRBV4-3 and TRBJ2-3, with TRBD2 matching 12 bases. Trimming at V came to 1 base and at J to 7 bases, leaving 6 bases not matched to a gene. The germline V gene has CDR1 LGHNA and CDR2 YSLEER. The length of the CDR3 is 16 residues. CDR3 residues: CASSQGTSGVVYTQYF. Written as DNA, the CDR3 is TGCGCCAGCAGCCAAGGGACTAGCGGGGTAGTATATACGCAGTATTTT.

This chain uses TRBV15 with TRBJ1-1; D is ambiguous. V was clipped by 0 bases and J by 0 bases, with 11 bases between them. Germline-derived CDR1 and CDR2 are LNHNV and YYDKDF (reference sequence). The length of the CDR3 is 16 residues. The CDR3 here is CATSRERIGVNTEAFF. CDR3 sequence (DNA): TGTGCCACCAGCAGAGAACGGATAGGCGTGAACACTGAAGCTTTCTTT.

The chain is built from TRBV27 and TRBJ2-7, with D hard to call. The CDR3 has 14 amino acids. Trimming pared 5 bases from V and 2 bases from J, leaving 13 bases between. Germline CDR1 MNHEY, CDR2 SMNVEV (reference sequence). The CDR3 spells CASSPRTVPYEQYF. The CDR3 DNA reads as TGTGCCAGCAGTCCCCGGACGGTTCCCTACGAGCAGTACTTC.

CDR3 bases: TGTGCCAGCAGCCAAGTGGAAGCGAACTATGGCTACACCTTC. Amino acid sequence: CASSQVEANYGYTF. The rearrangement uses TRBV4-2 and TRBJ1-2; no firm D call. CDR1 LGHNA and CDR2 YNFKEQ come from the germline V gene. The V end was cut by 1 base, the J end by 2 bases, with 8 bases between. This CDR3 region has 14 residues.

The chain has TRBV2 and TRBJ2-3; 7 bases align to TRBD2. Germline V gene sequence: CDR1 SNHLY, CDR2 FYNNEI. V shed 4 bases and J 4 bases; nucleotides not matched to a gene: 8. This CDR3 has 15 amino acids. CDR3 DNA sequence: TGTGCCAGCAGTGGGCTCCCCACTAGCGCAGATACGCAGTATTTT. This encodes CASSGLPTSADTQYF.

This chain joins TRBV27 and TRBJ1-2; no definite D call. Germline CDR1 reads MNHEY; CDR2 reads SMNVEV (reference sequence). The V end lost 6 bases, the J end lost 6 bases, and 11 bases lay between the germline ends. This CDR3 contains 12 residues. The CDR3 loop is CASRSGRNGYTF. In nucleotides, the CDR3 is TGTGCCAGCAGGAGTGGGAGGAATGGCTACACCTTC.

This clone showed up just once. The chain is built from TRBV2 and TRBJ2-7; 9 bases are shared with TRBD2. Germline assignment: CDR1 SNHLY and CDR2 FYNNEI. CDR3 size: 15 residues. V gave up 9 bases and J gave up 1 base; unmatched junction bases: 10. This CDR3 is CASRLGLAGSYEQYF. CDR3 nucleotides: TGTGCCAGTCGCTTGGGTCTAGCGGGATCCTACGAGCAGTACTTC.

J is TRBJ2-1 and V is TRBV7-9; 10 bases agree with TRBD2. After removal of 6 bases from V and 8 bases from J, the junction contained 1 base not matched to a gene. The CDR3 extends over 12 amino acids. The germline V gene has CDR1 SEHNR and CDR2 FQNEAQ (reference sequence). CDR3 DNA: TGTGCCAGCAGGGGACTAGCGCATGAGCAGTTCTTC. Its translation is CASRGLAHEQFF.

The chain carries TRBV7-9 and TRBJ2-2; D is possibly TRBD2 (6 bases). Germline loops: CDR1 SEHNR, CDR2 FQNEAQ (reference sequence). Trimming took 5 bases from V and 2 from J, leaving 12 bases between them. This CDR3 is 15 amino acids long. CDR3 nucleotides: TGTGCCAGCAGCCCGGAGGACTATAACACCGGGGAGCTGTTTTTT. Its protein is CASSPEDYNTGELFF.

The chain has TRBV2 and TRBJ2-2, with D possibly TRBD1 on 6 matching bases. Trimming removed 3 bases at V and 6 bases at J, with 11 bases between. In germline, CDR1 is SNHLY, CDR2 FYNNEI. CDR3 length: 14 residues. CDR3 nucleotides: TGTGCCAGCAGTGACAGGGGCAGGTCCGGGGAGCTGTTTTTT. It codes for CASSDRGRSGELFF.

V usage is TRBV7-9 and J usage is TRBJ2-1, with TRBD1 as a possible D gene (5 bases). Germline CDR1 SEHNR, CDR2 FQNEAQ (reference sequence). The ends were cut back, 7 bases at V and 3 bases at J, with 13 bases in the middle. The CDR3 sequence is 14 residues long. The CDR3 bases are TGTGCCAGCACCGAAGTAGGGGACTACAATGAGCAGTTCTTC. Its translation is CASTEVGDYNEQFF. Full variable domain (remainder filled in from reference TRBV7-9 and TRBJ2-1): DTGVSQNPRHKITKRGQNVTFRCDPISEHNRLYWYRQTLGQGPEFLTYFQNEAQLEKSRLLSDRFSAERPKGSFSTLEIQRTEQGDSAMYLCASTEVGDYNEQFFGPGTRLTVL.

The chain recombines TRBV6-5 with TRBJ2-7; 9 positions agree with TRBD1. This CDR3 has 14 amino acids. The ends lost 7 bases at V and 1 base at J; junction bases unmatched: 5. The germline CDR1 and CDR2 sequences are MNHEY and SVGAGI. CDR3 region: CASKGGQGSYEQYF. The CDR3, as DNA: TGTGCCAGCAAGGGGGGACAGGGTTCCTACGAGCAGTACTTC.

This clone has just one count. The J gene is TRBJ2-7, the V gene TRBV19, with a tentative D call TRBD1 (7 bases). The germline V and J ends were trimmed by 5 bases and 4 bases, with 15 bases remaining between them. Germline V gives CDR1 LNHDA, CDR2 SQIVND (reference sequence). The CDR3 covers 14 residues. For the CDR3, the DNA is TGTGCCAGTAGTGGCGGCAGGGGGGTGTACGAGCAGTACTTC. Translated: CASSGGRGVYEQYF.

Within the sample, this clone is medium-sized. The genes are TRBV27 and TRBJ1-5; unclear D gene. V was shortened by 1 base and J by 6 bases, with 13 bases between the two germline ends. The length of the CDR3 is 15 residues. Germline V gene data show CDR1 as MNHEY and CDR2 as SMNVEV (reference sequence). CDR3 sequence: CASSLFSGGPQPQHF. CDR3 bases: TGTGCCAGCAGTTTATTTTCTGGAGGGCCTCAGCCCCAGCATTTT.

The V gene is TRBV28, the J gene TRBJ2-3; TRBD2 matches at 13 bases. This CDR3 has 18 residues. After removal of 6 bases from V and 3 bases from J, the junction contained 12 bases not matched to a gene. Germline V CDR1 and CDR2: MDHEN, SYDVKM. This chain's CDR3 is CASSFYGLAGARTDTQYF. In nucleotides, the CDR3 is TGTGCCAGCAGCTTCTACGGACTAGCGGGAGCACGTACAGATACGCAGTATTTT.

The chain is built from TRBV27 and TRBJ2-7, with 8 bases fitting TRBD1. CDR1 is MNHEY and CDR2 is SMNVEV in the germline V gene (reference sequence). Trimming at V came to 7 bases and at J to 6 bases, leaving 8 bases not matched to a gene. This CDR3 has 13 amino acids. In DNA, the CDR3 is TGTGCCAGCACCGCCGGCAGGGGGCGCGAGCAGTACTTC. This sequence encodes CASTAGRGREQYF.

The rearrangement uses TRBV13 and TRBJ1-6; D gene unclear. V shed 5 bases and J shed 10 bases, with 9 bases lying between them. This CDR3 comprises 12 residues. CDR1 and CDR2 from the germline V gene are PRHDT and FYEKMQ (reference sequence). The CDR3 nucleotides read TGTGCCAGCAGCCATGGTCGGTCACCCCTCCACTTT. It codes for CASSHGRSPLHF.

This sequence joins TRBV27 and TRBJ2-2; weak D call: TRBD2 (6 bases). Per germline, CDR1 MNHEY and CDR2 SMNVEV (reference sequence). The V and J ends lost 4 bases and 4 bases respectively, with 16 bases between them. CDR3 length: 16 residues. The CDR3 nucleotides read TGTGCCAGCAGTTCCCTCGCGGGGTTGGGCACCGGGGAGCTGTTTTTT. It encodes CASSSLAGLGTGELFF.

J is TRBJ2-7 and V is TRBV29-1; TRBD1 aligns across 8 bases. Germline V gene data show CDR1 as SQVTM and CDR2 as ANQGSEA. V dropped 5 bases and J dropped 5; count of bases not matched to a gene: 11. CDR3 length equals 14 residues. The CDR3 nucleotides read TGCAGCGTTCCCGACCCGGACAGGGTTGACGAGCAGTACTTC. Amino acid sequence: CSVPDPDRVDEQYF.

The J gene is TRBJ1-2, the V gene TRBV5-4; D is possibly TRBD1 (5 bases). The V gene lost 5 bases and the J gene lost 8 bases, with 13 bases spanning the gap. CDR1 SGHNT and CDR2 YYREEE come from the germline V gene (reference sequence). The CDR3 is 12 residues long. Here the CDR3 DNA reads TGTGCCAGCAGTGGACGGGGGGTGGGCTACACCTTC. Protein: CASSGRGVGYTF.

The rearrangement uses TRBV30 and TRBJ1-1; D is uncertain. The CDR3 covers 13 residues. The V end was cut by 2 bases, the J end by 0 bases, with 7 bases between. Germline V CDR1 and CDR2: GTSNPN, SVGIG (reference sequence). The CDR3 DNA reads TGTGCCTGGAGTCGGCAAATGAACACTGAAGCTTTCTTT. Encoded protein: CAWSRQMNTEAFF.

By its share, this clone is medium-sized (0.01 to 0.1%). The CDR3 here is CASSQEGKGADEAFF. CDR3 DNA sequence: TGCGCCAGCAGCCAAGAAGGGAAAGGTGCAGATGAAGCTTTCTTT. J is TRBJ1-1 and V is TRBV4-1; no firm D call. CDR1 and CDR2 from the germline V gene are MGHRA and YSYEKL. Trimming cost V 0 bases and J 7 bases, with 15 bases left between them. The CDR3 length is 15 residues.